The 11 T cell receptor beta chains given below trace back to one sample, sequenced in a study of T cell responses to AZD1222 COVID-19 vaccine. TCRdb keeps only in-frame clones here, not all; method: immunoSEQ multiplex PCR. Found here are roughly 120,000 clones, 70% to 90% of them singletons; the top ten hold approximately 8.8%. The material was peripheral blood, obtained on day 0 of AZD1222 vaccination. These receptors were collected from an adult in good health.

This chain links TRBV5-1 with TRBJ1-2; TRBD1 might be the D (5 bases). Germline CDR1 SGHRS, CDR2 YFSETQ. Trimming stripped 0 bases from V and 3 bases from J, with 9 bases between. The length of the CDR3 is 14 residues. In nucleotides, the CDR3 is TGCGCCAGCAGCTTGGCCGGGGGATACTATGGCTACACCTTC. Its translation is CASSLAGGYYGYTF.

The chain uses TRBV6-5 and TRBJ2-6; D remains ambiguous. The CDR3 covers 14 residues. Trimming removed 3 bases at V and 3 bases at J, with 6 bases between. Germline-derived CDR1 and CDR2 are MNHEY and SVGAGI. Here the CDR3 reads CASSYMGGANVLTF. In nucleotides, the CDR3 is TGTGCCAGCAGTTATATGGGTGGGGCCAACGTCCTGACTTTC.

This chain links TRBV5-1 with TRBJ1-4, with 9 nucleotides matching TRBD1. The J segment lost 2 bases and the V segment lost 4 bases, leaving 3 bases of the junction unmatched. CDR1 SGHRS and CDR2 YFSETQ come from the germline V gene. The CDR3 is 15 amino acids. In DNA form, the CDR3 reads TGCGCCAGCAGCCCAACAGGGGGCACTAATGAAAAACTGTTTTTT. It codes for CASSPTGGTNEKLFF. The entire variable domain, with the rest obtained from reference TRBV5-1 and TRBJ1-4, is as follows: KAGVTQTPRYLIKTRGQQVTLSCSPISGHRSVSWYQQTPGQGLQFLFEYFSETQRNKGNFPGRFSGRQFSNSRSEMNVSTLELGDSALYLCASSPTGGTNEKLFFGSGTQLSVL.

J is TRBJ2-1 and V is TRBV5-6, with D maybe TRBD2 (6 bases). V was cut by 0 bases and J by 8 bases, with 12 bases left in between. CDR1 and CDR2 (germline): SGHDT, YYEEEE. This CDR3 region has 14 residues. CDR3 loop: CASSLVSGDYEQFF. The CDR3 DNA sequence: TGTGCCAGCAGCTTGGTTTCCGGGGACTATGAGCAGTTCTTC.

The J gene is TRBJ1-3, the V gene TRBV7-2, with a possible D match to TRBD1 (5 bases). CDR1 SGHTA and CDR2 FQGNSA come from the germline V gene. This CDR3 comprises 13 residues. Trimming removed 1 base from V and 4 bases from J, with 5 bases in between. CDR3 DNA sequence: TGTGCCAGCAGCTTAGAGGGGGGAAACACCATATATTTT. It translates to CASSLEGGNTIYF.

V and J are TRBV19 and TRBJ1-4, with 9 bases fitting TRBD1. The V gene end was trimmed by 2 bases and the J gene end by 7 bases; junction bases not matched to a gene: 8. The CDR3 has 16 residues. The germline CDR1 and CDR2 sequences are LNHDA and SQIVND (reference sequence). The DNA of the CDR3 is TGTGCCAGTAGTATAAGAGCTGGACAGGGGAGTGAAAAACTGTTTTTT. The encoded protein is CASSIRAGQGSEKLFF.

The J gene is TRBJ1-4, the V gene TRBV28, with a possible D match to TRBD1 (6 bases). CDR3 length: 16 residues. Per germline, CDR1 MDHEN and CDR2 SYDVKM. The ends were cut back, 5 bases at V and 8 bases at J, with 21 bases in the middle. The CDR3 loop reads CASSPQSGGLEEKLFF. In DNA form, the CDR3 reads TGTGCCAGCAGTCCTCAGTCGGGGGGCCTGGAGGAAAAACTGTTTTTT.

The chain joins TRBV3-1 (or the pseudogene TRBV3-2) to TRBJ2-1, with 9 bases identical to TRBD2. J gave up 7 bases and V 3 bases, and 7 bases lay outside the gene matches. The V gene's germline CDR1 is LGHDT and CDR2 YNNKEL (reference sequence). This CDR3 has 15 residues. The CDR3 loop reads CASSQRGGRVNEQFF. In DNA, the CDR3 is TGTGCCAGCAGCCAGCGGGGGGGCCGGGTGAATGAGCAGTTCTTC.

This sequence joins TRBV19 and TRBJ1-2; D unresolved. Germline lookup yields CDR1 LNHDA and CDR2 SQIVND (reference sequence). Between the trimmed V and J ends, which lost 2 bases and 1 base, there was a span of 14 bases. The CDR3 is made up of 16 amino acids. Written as DNA, the CDR3 is TGTGCCAGTAGTATAATATCGCCGGGGAGTAACTATGGCTACACCTTC. It encodes CASSIISPGSNYGYTF.

The chain employs TRBV5-4 and TRBJ2-1; D is perhaps TRBD1 (5 bases). CDR1 is SGHNT, CDR2 YYREEE, per germline (reference sequence). The CDR3 runs 16 residues. The V end lost 0 bases, the J end lost 1 base, and 11 bases lay between the germline ends. CDR3 sequence: CASSLDFGQSYNEQFF. As DNA, the CDR3 is TGTGCCAGCAGCTTGGATTTCGGACAATCCTACAATGAGCAGTTCTTC.

The V and J genes are TRBV7-9 and TRBJ1-1; possibly TRBD1 for D (6 bases). The germline V and J ends were trimmed by 4 bases and 3 bases, with 9 bases remaining between them. CDR3 length equals 13 residues. From germline, CDR1 is SEHNR and CDR2 FQNEAQ (reference sequence). The CDR3, as DNA: TGTGCCAGCAGCTCCACAGGGTACACTGAAGCTTTCTTT. Residues: CASSSTGYTEAFF. The entire variable domain, with the rest obtained from reference TRBV7-9 and TRBJ1-1, is as follows: DTGVSQNPRHKITKRGQNVTFRCDPISEHNRLYWYRQTLGQGPEFLTYFQNEAQLEKSRLLSDRFSAERPKGSFSTLEIQRTEQGDSAMYLCASSSTGYTEAFFGQGTRLTVV.